The following is a T cell receptor beta chain sequence with its context. TCRdb recomputed clones from the PCR reads via MiXCR. This sample has 25,000 to 35,000 clones, with roughly 4.2% found just once. CDR3 size: 16 residues. V lost 0 bases and J lost 8, with 14 bases in between. Germline CDR1 reads MNHEY; CDR2 reads SMNVEV (reference sequence). This sample was taken from a study of metastatic and nonmetastatic thyroid tumors. Thyroid surgery took place with no prior treatment in any patient. Sequencing was done on a sample of blood. The sequence derives from a female donor with papillary thyroid cancer or a benign thyroid nodule (not recorded which). Some clones in this sample may be carry-over from other donors' samples. The V call is TRBV27, the J call TRBJ2-6, with a weak D call TRBD1 (6 bases). The CDR3 protein is CASSLSMGAGSNVLTF. CDR3 coding DNA: TGTGCCAGCAGTTTATCGATGGGGGCCGGGTCCAACGTCCTGACTTTC.